The 30 T cell receptor beta chains reported below all come from one sample, sequenced in a study of T cell responses to AZD1222 COVID-19 vaccine. Generated by immunoSEQ multiplex PCR, the TCRdb table keeps only in-frame clones and is missing some. The sample shows around 120,000 clones, about 90% of them seen only once. The sequencing used peripheral blood, collected on day 0 of AZD1222 vaccination. Receptors were obtained from an adult in good health.

The CDR3 DNA reads TGTGCCAGCAGCTTGGTTGGGGGACAGGGGCCCTACAATGAGCAGTTCTTC. It encodes CASSLVGGQGPYNEQFF. The chain employs TRBV5-5 and TRBJ2-1, with 10 nucleotides matching TRBD1. Germline values: CDR1 SGHKS, CDR2 YYEKEE (reference sequence). The V segment lost 0 bases and the J segment 2 bases; nucleotides outside the gene matches: 5. The CDR3 is 17 amino acids.

The chain combines TRBV24-1 with TRBJ2-2; D is uncertain. V lost 4 bases to trimming and J lost 6 bases, with 11 bases between them. The germline CDR1 and CDR2 sequences are KGHDR and SFDVKD. This CDR3 is 14 amino acids long. The CDR3 nucleotides are TGTGCCACCAGTGACACTGAATGGGCCGGGGAGCTGTTTTTT. Translated, it gives CATSDTEWAGELFF.

This chain joins TRBV7-9 and TRBJ2-7; the D is unclear. V was clipped by 2 bases and J by 0 bases, with 8 bases between them. CDR3 length equals 14 residues. Germline V CDR1 and CDR2: SEHNR, FQNEAQ (reference sequence). In nucleotides, the CDR3 is TGTGCCAGCAGCTTATCAGCTAGCTCCTACGAGCAGTACTTC. Translation: CASSLSASSYEQYF.

The chain carries TRBV4-2 and TRBJ2-7, with 12 bases identical to TRBD2. The CDR3 covers 15 residues. The trim removed 1 base at V and 6 bases at J, leaving 4 bases unmatched. The germline CDR1 and CDR2 sequences are LGHNA and YNFKEQ. The CDR3 DNA reads TGTGCCAGCAGCCAAGGACTAGCGGGAGTGGGCGAGCAGTACTTC. Translated, it gives CASSQGLAGVGEQYF.

This chain uses TRBV3-1 (or the pseudogene TRBV3-2) with TRBJ1-1; D gene ambiguous. The ends were cut back, 4 bases at V and 1 base at J, with 7 bases in the middle. CDR1 is LGHDT and CDR2 is YNNKEL in the germline V gene (reference sequence). The CDR3 runs 13 residues. CDR3 residues: CASSPEGNTEAFF. CDR3 nucleotide sequence: TGTGCCAGCAGCCCCGAGGGGAACACTGAAGCTTTCTTT.

For the CDR3, the DNA is TGTGCCAGCAGTGAAAGGCGAACCGGGGAGCTGTTTTTT. Translating it yields CASSERRTGELFF. The J gene is TRBJ2-2, the V gene TRBV2; D gene ambiguous. Germline lookup yields CDR1 SNHLY and CDR2 FYNNEI. CDR3 length: 13 residues. V was cut by 2 bases and J by 5 bases, with 6 bases left in between.

The chain is built from TRBV11-2 and TRBJ2-7; D perhaps matches TRBD1 (6 bases). Trimming took off 5 bases at V and 2 bases at J, with 13 bases between the two ends. The CDR3 extends over 14 amino acids. CDR1 and CDR2 (germline): SGHAT, FQNNGV. The CDR3 spells CASSVRGKAYEQYF. The DNA of the CDR3 is TGTGCCAGCAGCGTCAGGGGTAAGGCCTACGAGCAGTACTTC.

The chain combines TRBV9 with TRBJ2-7, with 10 bases aligning to TRBD1. Germline values: CDR1 SGDLS, CDR2 YYNGEE. The CDR3 covers 18 residues. With V trimmed by 3 bases and J by 7 bases, 19 bases remained unmatched. DNA of the CDR3: TGTGCCAGCAGCGGCCGGGACAGGGGCCCGCTGCGTTCTGAAGAGCAGTACTTC. Its protein product is CASSGRDRGPLRSEEQYF.

V gene TRBV11-1 combines with J gene TRBJ2-7; 7 bases align to TRBD1. This CDR3 spans 15 amino acids. CDR1 SGHAT and CDR2 FQDESV come from the germline V gene (reference sequence). J lost 1 base, V lost 4 bases, and 7 bases had no gene match. CDR3 nucleotide sequence: TGTGCCAGCAGCTCAACCGGGACAGTTTCCTACGAGCAGTACTTC. It specifies CASSSTGTVSYEQYF.

This CDR3 is CASSQRDGLSNQPQHF. The CDR3, as DNA: TGTGCCAGCAGCCAAAGAGATGGGTTAAGCAATCAGCCCCAGCATTTT. The chain combines TRBV3-1 (or the pseudogene TRBV3-2) with TRBJ1-5; D ambiguous. V lost 2 bases, J lost 1 base, and 12 bases lay in between. The V gene's germline CDR1 is LGHDT and CDR2 YNNKEL (reference sequence). This CDR3 region has 16 residues.

This chain uses TRBV5-1 with TRBJ2-7; 7 bases fit TRBD1. J lost 4 bases, V lost 0 bases, and 4 bases had no gene match. Germline loops: CDR1 SGHRS, CDR2 YFSETQ. This CDR3 contains 14 residues. CDR3: CASSLGQGRYEQYF. For the CDR3, the DNA is TGCGCCAGCAGCTTGGGACAGGGTAGGTACGAGCAGTACTTC.

The J gene is TRBJ1-1, the V gene TRBV29-1; 10 bases map to TRBD1. This CDR3 region has 14 residues. J was trimmed by 5 bases and V by 0 bases; bases with no gene match: 3. The V gene's germline CDR1 is SQVTM and CDR2 ANQGSEA. CDR3 residues: CSVEDPGQGTEAFF. CDR3 sequence (DNA): TGCAGCGTTGAAGATCCGGGACAGGGGACTGAAGCTTTCTTT. Drawing the rest from reference TRBV29-1 and TRBJ1-1, the complete variable domain is SAVISQKPSRDICQRGTSLTIQCQVDSQVTMMFWYRQQPGQSLTLIATANQGSEATYESGFVIDKFPISRPNLTFSTLTVSNMSPEDSSIYLCSVEDPGQGTEAFFGQGTRLTVV.

The chain links TRBV18 to TRBJ2-1, with 12 nucleotides matching TRBD2. J lost 2 bases, V lost 6 bases, and 11 bases had no gene match. Germline assignment: CDR1 KGHSH and CDR2 LQKENI. The CDR3 extends over 18 amino acids. CDR3 bases: TGTGCCAGCTCGCTAGCGGGAGGGTATCTCCTTGCCTACAATGAGCAGTTCTTC. Translated, it gives CASSLAGGYLLAYNEQFF.

The chain uses TRBV20-1 and TRBJ1-5, with 8 positions matching TRBD1. The CDR3 is 13 amino acids. J gave up 6 bases and V 3 bases, and 4 bases lay outside the gene matches. The germline V gene encodes CDR1 DFQATT and CDR2 SNEGSKA (reference sequence). CDR3 protein: CSASTQGAQPQHF. CDR3 nucleotides: TGCAGTGCTAGTACCCAGGGGGCTCAGCCCCAGCATTTT.

The chain combines TRBV3-1 (or the pseudogene TRBV3-2) with TRBJ1-1; 7 bases map to TRBD1. With V trimmed by 4 bases and J by 1 base, 3 bases remained unmatched. CDR1 LGHDT and CDR2 YNNKEL come from the germline V gene (reference sequence). The CDR3 is made up of 14 amino acids. The CDR3 sequence: CASSRRDRNTEAFF. The CDR3 region has the DNA TGTGCCAGCAGCCGCCGGGACAGGAACACTGAAGCTTTCTTT.

The chain carries TRBV6-5 and TRBJ2-3, with a weak D call TRBD1 (6 bases). V gave up 0 bases and J gave up 5 bases, with 12 bases separating them. The CDR3 runs to 15 residues. Germline V gene data show CDR1 as MNHEY and CDR2 as SVGAGI. CDR3 sequence reads: CASSYSYREGDTQYF. The CDR3 nucleotides read TGTGCCAGCAGTTACTCTTACAGGGAAGGAGATACGCAGTATTTT.

The chain links TRBV9 to TRBJ2-6; perhaps TRBD1 as D (5 bases). The CDR3 contains 16 residues. Trimming left V 3 bases short and J 2 bases short, with 12 bases between. Per germline, CDR1 SGDLS and CDR2 YYNGEE. CDR3 region: CASSGGLRPGANVLTF. The CDR3 nucleotides are TGTGCCAGCAGCGGGGGCTTGCGCCCTGGGGCCAACGTCCTGACTTTC.

This clone was counted once. The rearrangement links TRBV6-5 to TRBJ2-5; tentatively, D is TRBD2 (7 bases). In germline, CDR1 is MNHEY, CDR2 SVGAGI. Trimming cost V 7 bases and J 5 bases, with 20 bases left between them. The CDR3 has 15 amino acids. CDR3 amino acids: CASTLKGGRRETQYF. The CDR3 DNA is TGTGCCAGCACCCTAAAGGGGGGGCGCAGGGAGACCCAGTACTTC.

The J gene is TRBJ2-2, the V gene TRBV9; a possible D gene is TRBD2 (6 bases). Trimming took off 1 base at V and 0 bases at J, with 10 bases between the two ends. The CDR3 has 16 residues. Germline loops: CDR1 SGDLS, CDR2 YYNGEE. CDR3 sequence: CASSVFTGANTGELFF. DNA for the CDR3: TGTGCCAGCAGCGTATTCACGGGGGCGAACACCGGGGAGCTGTTTTTT.

This clone was recorded once. The chain links TRBV11-3 to TRBJ2-1; D might be TRBD1 (6 bases). The CDR3 is made up of 12 amino acids. V lost 5 bases to trimming and J lost 9 bases, with 11 bases between them. In germline, CDR1 is SGHNT, CDR2 YENEEA. The CDR3 reads CASSVTGREQFF. As DNA, the CDR3 is TGTGCCAGCAGCGTTACAGGGCGTGAGCAGTTCTTC.

V and J are TRBV2 and TRBJ1-1; D ambiguous. V was clipped by 8 bases and J by 4 bases, with 11 bases between them. The CDR3 runs to 12 residues. CDR1 and CDR2 from the germline V gene are SNHLY and FYNNEI. The CDR3 reads CASGTERTEAFF. DNA for the CDR3: TGTGCCAGCGGAACCGAGCGCACTGAAGCTTTCTTT.

This chain joins TRBV4-1 and TRBJ2-7, with D perhaps matching TRBD1 (6 bases). V was shortened by 4 bases and J by 3 bases, with 19 bases between the two germline ends. The CDR3 contains 16 residues. From germline, CDR1 is MGHRA and CDR2 YSYEKL. CDR3 nucleotides: TGCGCCAGCAGCCCCTTTGGGGGCTCGGTTGACTACGAGCAGTACTTC. Translating gives CASSPFGGSVDYEQYF.

J is TRBJ1-2 and V is TRBV7-8; no clear D gene. Germline CDR1 and CDR2: SGHVS and FQNEAQ. Trimming pared 5 bases from V and 4 bases from J, leaving 23 bases between. CDR3 length: 17 amino acids. The CDR3 spells CASSPGTAEYNPYGYTF. DNA for the CDR3: TGTGCCAGCAGCCCAGGTACTGCGGAATATAACCCCTATGGCTACACCTTC. Drawing the rest from reference TRBV7-8 and TRBJ1-2, the complete variable domain is GAGVSQSPRYKVAKRGQDVALRCDPISGHVSLFWYQQALGQGPEFLTYFQNEAQLDKSGLPSDRFFAERPEGSVSTLKIQRTQQEDSAVYLCASSPGTAEYNPYGYTFGSGTRLTVV.

This clone is a singleton in its sample. The rearrangement joins TRBV19 to TRBJ1-2; D is unresolved. Germline loops: CDR1 LNHDA, CDR2 SQIVND (reference sequence). The CDR3 covers 14 residues. V lost 2 bases to trimming and J lost 8 bases, with 15 bases between them. The CDR3 DNA is TGTGCCAGTAGTATAATTCCGGACCTCAGGGGCTACACCTTC. Translated: CASSIIPDLRGYTF. Filled out from reference TRBV19 and TRBJ1-2, the complete variable domain reads DGGITQSPKYLFRKEGQNVTLSCEQNLNHDAMYWYRQDPGQGLRLIYYSQIVNDFQKGDIAEGYSVSREKKESFPLTVTSAQKNPTAFYLCASSIIPDLRGYTFGSGTRLTVV.

The chain recombines TRBV5-5 with TRBJ1-1, with D hard to call. V was pared by 4 bases and J by 1 base, with 8 bases between. The CDR3 spans 13 residues. Germline values: CDR1 SGHKS, CDR2 YYEKEE (reference sequence). The CDR3: CASSREPNTEAFF. CDR3 nucleotides: TGTGCCAGCAGCCGAGAACCGAACACTGAAGCTTTCTTT.

The V gene is TRBV5-1, the J gene TRBJ1-1, with D tentatively TRBD1 (6 bases). The CDR3 length is 15 residues. Germline values: CDR1 SGHRS, CDR2 YFSETQ. Trimming shortened V by 0 bases and J by 4 bases, and 13 bases separated the two germline ends. The CDR3 sequence is CASSLETGRATEAFF. The CDR3 DNA sequence: TGCGCCAGCAGCTTGGAAACAGGGAGAGCCACTGAAGCTTTCTTT.

This clone was picked up one time. This chain connects TRBV13 to TRBJ2-2, with D hard to call. V was trimmed by 0 bases and J by 6 bases, leaving 5 bases between them. Germline assignment: CDR1 PRHDT and CDR2 FYEKMQ (reference sequence). CDR3 size: 13 residues. CDR3 amino acids: CASSLGAAGELFF. CDR3 coding DNA: TGTGCCAGCAGCTTAGGGGCCGCCGGGGAGCTGTTTTTT.

In DNA, the CDR3 is TGTGCCAGCAGCTTATTTCCGGGACAGATGAACACTGAAGCTTTCTTT. This gives the protein CASSLFPGQMNTEAFF. This chain links TRBV5-5 with TRBJ1-1; TRBD1 matches at 7 bases. Per the germline V gene, CDR1 is SGHKS and CDR2 is YYEKEE (reference sequence). After removal of 2 bases from V and 0 bases from J, the junction contained 7 bases not matched to a gene. This CDR3 has 16 residues.

This rearrangement joins TRBV7-2 to TRBJ2-7; 11 bases are shared with TRBD1. The V gene's germline CDR1 is SGHTA and CDR2 FQGNSA. This CDR3 contains 15 residues. V dropped 10 bases and J dropped 4; count of bases not matched to a gene: 12. The CDR3 DNA reads TGTGCCAATTCCCAAGGGGGACAGGGGGTATACGAGCAGTACTTC. This translates into CANSQGGQGVYEQYF. Supplemented by reference TRBV7-2 and TRBJ2-7, the full variable domain reads GAGVSQSPSNKVTEKGKDVELRCDPISGHTALYWYRQSLGQGLEFLIYFQGNSAPDKSGLPSDRFSAERTGGSVSTLTIQRTQQEDSAVYLCANSQGGQGVYEQYFGPGTRLTVT.

This chain uses TRBV27 with TRBJ1-6, with TRBD1 as a possible D gene (5 bases). V was shortened by 3 bases and J by 8 bases, with 17 bases between the two germline ends. This CDR3 is built from 16 residues. In germline, CDR1 is MNHEY, CDR2 SMNVEV (reference sequence). The CDR3 sequence: CASSFLGTVQDSPLHF. Here the CDR3 DNA reads TGTGCCAGCAGTTTCCTCGGGACCGTTCAGGATTCACCCCTCCACTTT.